A selection of T cell receptor beta chains follows, all from one sample in a study of blood T cell repertoires in COVID-19. Some clones are missing from TCRdb's copy, which holds only in-frame ones; the method was immunoSEQ multiplex PCR. Among over 200,000 clones listed, nearly 85% were seen once. Sequencing used peripheral blood. These receptors originate from a woman younger than 45 with COVID-19, enrolled during active disease. Both conserved end residues are part of each CDR3. The D gene is left open where the match is weak. Rows give clone size only sometimes, using once, few, many, or a class for an expanded clone.

>TRBJ2-7|NA|TRBV6-5|TRBD2
CASSPPGGGTYEQYF
TGTGCCAGCAGTCCCCCCGGGGGGGGAACCTACGAGCAGTACTTC
>TRBJ1-1|NA|TRBV5-5|NA
CASSLGRNTEAFF
TGTGCCAGCAGCTTGGGTAGGAACACTGAAGCTTTCTTT
>TRBJ2-7|NA|TRBV7-2|TRBD2
CASSLELAGPYEQYF
TGTGCCAGCAGCTTAGAACTAGCGGGGCCCTACGAGCAGTACTTC
>TRBJ2-3|once|TRBV30|NA
CAWSQTGLSTDTQYF
TGTGCCTGGAGTCAGACAGGACTTAGCACAGATACGCAGTATTTT
>TRBJ2-1|NA|TRBV1|NA
CTSSQDPGTSRGEQFF
TGCACCAGCAGCCAAGATCCCGGGACTAGTCGAGGTGAGCAGTTCTTC
>TRBJ1-2|once|TRBV28|NA
CASSYPSDSRDYGYTF
TGTGCCAGCAGCTACCCCTCGGACAGCAGGGACTATGGCTACACCTTC
>TRBJ1-4|NA|TRBV5-4|NA
CASSLDRVDEKLFF
TGTGCCAGCAGCTTGGACAGGGTCGATGAAAAACTGTTTTTT
>TRBJ2-3|NA|TRBV5-5|NA
CASSFRQATDTQYF
TGTGCCAGCAGCTTTCGACAGGCCACAGATACGCAGTATTTT
>TRBJ2-1|NA|TRBV27|NA
CASSLHPDYNEQFF
TGTGCCAGCAGTTTACACCCAGACTACAATGAGCAGTTCTTC
>TRBJ2-1|NA|TRBV5-1|TRBD2
CASRTLAGDYNEQFF
TGCGCCAGCAGAACACTAGCGGGAGACTACAATGAGCAGTTCTTC
>TRBJ2-1|NA|TRBV7-3|NA
CASSFGASSANEQFF
TGTGCCAGCAGCTTTGGGGCTAGTTCTGCGAATGAGCAGTTCTTC
>TRBJ2-7|NA|TRBV7-9|TRBD1
CASSTGQGVSYEQYF
TGTGCCAGCAGCACGGGACAGGGGGTTTCCTACGAGCAGTACTTC
>TRBJ1-1|NA|TRBV4-3|NA
CASSHGEVRVNTEAFF
TGCGCCAGCAGCCACGGGGAGGTCAGGGTGAACACTGAAGCTTTCTTT
>TRBJ1-5|NA|TRBV5-5|TRBD1
CASSLVQGGRSNQPQHF
TGTGCCAGCAGCTTGGTTCAGGGGGGCAGGAGCAATCAGCCCCAGCATTTT
>TRBJ2-1|few|TRBV7-2|NA
CASSPRDPAERNEQFF
TGTGCCAGCAGCCCTCGGGATCCTGCTGAGAGGAATGAGCAGTTCTTC
>TRBJ1-1|NA|TRBV5-5|TRBD1
CASSRMAGTGVNTEAFF
TGTGCCAGCAGCCGTATGGCCGGGACAGGGGTGAACACTGAAGCTTTCTTT
>TRBJ2-1|once|TRBV7-7|TRBD2
CASSETSGRSNEQFF
TGTGCCAGCAGCGAGACTAGCGGGAGGTCCAATGAGCAGTTCTTC
>TRBJ2-5|once|TRBV29-1|NA
CSHRYQETQYF
TGCAGCCACAGGTACCAAGAGACCCAGTACTTC
>TRBJ2-3|NA|TRBV2|NA
CASTAGQGTDTQYF
TGTGCCAGCACTGCGGGTCAGGGCACAGATACGCAGTATTTT
>TRBJ1-2|NA|TRBV5-6|TRBD1
CASSTDRAGGYTF
TGTGCCAGCAGCACCGACAGGGCGGGTGGCTACACCTTC
>TRBJ2-7|NA|TRBV9|NA
CASSVAQEGYEQYF
TGTGCCAGCAGCGTAGCTCAGGAGGGCTACGAGCAGTACTTC
>TRBJ2-5|NA|TRBV7-2|NA
CASSPRPPGEETQYF
TGTGCCAGCAGCCCCCGGCCCCCCGGAGAAGAGACCCAGTACTTC
>TRBJ2-2|few|TRBV11-2|TRBD2
CASSSPSGHTGELFF
TGTGCCAGCAGCTCTCCTAGCGGACACACCGGGGAGCTGTTTTTT
>TRBJ1-2|NA|TRBV7-9|TRBD1
CASSLQGANYGYTF
TGTGCCAGCAGTTTGCAGGGGGCTAACTATGGCTACACCTTC
>TRBJ1-1|NA|TRBV7-9|NA
CASSFAEGVNTEAFF
TGTGCCAGCAGCTTCGCGGAGGGCGTGAACACTGAAGCTTTCTTT
>TRBJ2-2|NA|TRBV15|NA
CATIQAANTGELFF
TGTGCCACCATTCAAGCGGCAAACACCGGGGAGCTGTTTTTT
>TRBJ2-3|NA|TRBV9|TRBD2
CASKAGGPNTDTQYF
TGTGCCAGCAAGGCGGGGGGGCCGAACACAGATACGCAGTATTTT
>TRBJ2-5|NA|TRBV28|NA
CASSFVAAGETQYF
TGTGCCAGCAGTTTCGTGGCAGCGGGAGAGACCCAGTACTTC
>TRBJ2-7|NA|TRBV23-1|TRBD1
CAISPNQGDSYEQYF
TGCGCCATTTCCCCTAACCAGGGGGATTCCTACGAGCAGTACTTC
>TRBJ2-1|NA|TRBV4-1|NA
CASSQEVGGGTNEQFF
TGCGCCAGCAGCCAAGAAGTGGGGGGAGGGACAAACGAGCAGTTCTTC
>TRBJ1-5|NA|TRBV7-9|NA
CASSLKLNQPQHF
TGTGCCAGCAGCTTGAAGCTGAATCAGCCCCAGCATTTT
>TRBJ2-5|NA|TRBV25-1|TRBD2
CASSESLAGGLGETQYF
TGTGCCAGCAGTGAATCGCTAGCGGGAGGGCTAGGGGAGACCCAGTACTTC
>TRBJ2-3|NA|TRBV7-3|TRBD1
CASSLEGTDRGSGTDTQYF
TGTGCCAGCAGCCTCGAGGGAACCGACAGGGGGAGCGGCACAGATACGCAGTATTTT
>TRBJ1-3|NA|TRBV10-3|NA
CAISPGGNTIYF
TGTGCCATCTCCCCGGGAGGAAACACCATATATTTT
>TRBJ1-3|NA|TRBV18|TRBD1
CASSREGGLSGNTIYF
TGTGCCAGCTCACGGGAAGGGGGCCTCTCTGGAAACACCATATATTTT
>TRBJ2-3|NA|TRBV5-1|TRBD2
CASSSRLAGVADTQYF
TGCGCCAGCAGCAGCCGGCTAGCGGGGGTAGCAGATACGCAGTATTTT
>TRBJ2-2|many|TRBV14|NA
CASSHRGHSHYTGELFF
TGTGCCAGCAGCCACCGCGGACATAGCCATTACACCGGGGAGCTGTTTTTT
>TRBJ2-2|NA|TRBV5-4|TRBD2
CASSPNVLAGTGELFF
TGTGCCAGCAGCCCTAACGTACTAGCGGGTACCGGGGAGCTGTTTTTT
>TRBJ2-2|NA|TRBV7-6|TRBD1
CASSLDRADTGELFF
TGTGCCAGCAGCCTCGACAGGGCGGACACCGGGGAGCTGTTTTTT